The following is a T cell receptor beta chain sequence with its context. Its antigen has not been determined. Base qualities are not recorded, but no much larger clone differs from it by a single base. The data were taken from a study of T-cell memory formation after mild COVID-19 (dated by TCRdb to about 2021). At the level of the whole study: TCR sequence clusters from the two donors were found to be largely donor specific. In a couple of donors, T-cell clones that expanded and contracted after mild COVID-19 were followed by sequencing TCRalpha and TCRbeta repertoires longitudinally. Two young, previously healthy adult volunteers made up the cohort, one male and one female.

TCRdb lists the instrument as Illumina NovaSeq 6000. TCRalpha and TCRbeta cDNA libraries were built by 5'RACE with constant-segment primers, adding sample barcodes and unique molecular identifiers. RNA was extracted from every sample with Trizol reagent. The libraries were amplified in two PCR steps, and the second step added a second sample barcode and Illumina TruSeq adapters. Libraries were sequenced on an Illumina NovaSeq with 2 x 150 bp paired-end reads. On the study's bioinformatics: Demultiplexing of reads and collapsing into UMI-guided consensus sequences were performed with migec v1.2.7. Using mixcr v2.1.11, the UMI consensuses were aligned to TRA and TRB V and J templates and assembled into clonotypes. A clonotype was counted as expanded or contracted only when both edgeR and NoisET called the clonotype significant, with the noise models trained on biological replicates. For edgeR calls, a false discovery rate-adjusted p below 0.01 and a log2 fold-change threshold of 1 were applied. PCA with hierarchical clustering of max-normalized trajectories of the 1000 most abundant clonotypes was used as exploratory dynamics analysis. Each responding clone was given a CD4 or CD8 phenotype based on the CD4+ and CD8+ repertoires, which had been sequenced separately. In-frame beta chains were kept once TCRdb had trimmed the public reads at Q25 with fastp and called clones with MiXCR. Rows with one shared CDR3 protein collapse into an entry with the most common genes and DNA. It is TCRdb's table, rather than the study itself, that gives the V and J calls and clone size. The sample table lists 40,000 to 55,000 distinct CDR3 sequences, around 10% of them with a count of one. The ten largest make up roughly 22% of the sample.

Ficoll-Paque density gradient centrifugation was the method used to isolate PBMCs. The paper as a whole reports these results and caveats: Some responding clones were found in pre-infection memory, which suggests that pre-existing cross-reactive memory T cells took part in the SARS-CoV-2 response. SARS-CoV-2 specificity was not confirmed for the second-wave clones peaking on day 37. Only two mild cases were covered by the study, and larger cohorts that include severe cases with pre-infection samples were considered necessary. Clones that contracted from day 15 to 85 showed balanced CD4/CD8 phenotypes, whereas a second wave of clones that expanded from day 15 to 37 leaned towards CD4+. Contracting CD4+ clones were located mainly in the CM and EM memory subsets, whereas CD8+ clones were found to be enriched in EMRA.

The sample was PBMCs or a T cell subset sorted from them (not recorded which). The source is a man younger than 35 who had mild COVID-19 (a few samples of this study predate the infection). The sample titles of this study are shuffled in the database, so cell type and time point are left out; the donor was told from shared clones.

The DNA sequence is as follows: TGCAGTGCTCGATCCGGGACAGTGAACACTGAAGCTTTCTTT. Its coded protein is CSARSGTVNTEAFF. The V and J segments used are TRBV20-1 and TRBJ1-1, with 7 bases aligning to TRBD1. Via the germline V gene (reference sequence), CDR1 is DFQATT and CDR2 SNEGSKA. Trimming takes 5 bases off V and 0 bases off J; junction bases not matched to a gene: 6. CDR3 length: 14 amino acids, cysteine to phenylalanine. Only the CDR3 part of the read is kept: 42 bases, read in frame from the first base.